This TCR beta chain derives from a study of blood T cell repertoires in COVID-19. Study overall: Sample material is recorded as cDNA or gDNA derived from T cells, B-cell-depleted T cells, or PBMCs.

Trimming pared 0 bases from V and 0 bases from J, leaving 6 bases between. This CDR3 spans 14 amino acids. CDR1 and CDR2 from the germline V gene are KGHSH and LQKENI. Methods used by the authors: Amplifying reference gene primers gave estimates of nucleated cell counts. Produced via immunoSEQ multiplex PCR; TCRdb's table is partial and in-frame only. That table is the source of V, J and clone size, and D and trimming were worked out from the DNA. The sample comprises some 80,000 clones, roughly four fifths of which are singletons, and roughly 20% rests with the top ten. The sequenced material came from peripheral blood. The sequence was obtained from a woman at least 80 years old with active or convalescent COVID-19. The chain carries TRBV18 and TRBJ2-7; no clear D. CDR3 coding DNA: TGTGCCAGCTCACCACCGACAATCTCCTACGAGCAGTACTTC. Translating gives CASSPPTISYEQYF.